This T cell receptor (beta chain) was sequenced for a study of metastatic and nonmetastatic thyroid tumors. Background on the study: A comparison of repertoires was made across blood and tumor or nodule tissue from malignant and benign thyroid patients.

The table lists this clone with many counts. Its specificity is not known. Broader study findings: Significantly greater TCR beta diversity was reportedly found in malignant thyroid tumors than in benign nodules (in blood and tumor).

Ahead of thyroid surgery, no patient had received treatment of any kind. Original processing methods: Built for papillary thyroid cancer, a distant-metastasis classifier drew on CDR3 differences across clinicopathological groups. MiXCR was used by TCRdb to re-call the PCR reads. TCRdb, not the authors, supplied the V and J calls. The data hold about 92,000 clones, with about 15% observed a single time. The sequence came from a female donor with papillary thyroid cancer or a benign thyroid nodule (not recorded which). Some clones in this sample may be carry-over from other donors' samples. Sequences were obtained from blood.

CDR3 nucleotides: TGTGCCAGCAGTTTAGGGGGCGCATTGGGGGGCACTGAAGCTTTCTTT. This translates into CASSLGGALGGTEAFF. V usage is TRBV28 and J usage is TRBJ1-1; possible D gene TRBD1, 6 bases. Germline CDR1 is MDHEN and CDR2 is SYDVKM. Trimming pared 2 bases from V and 4 bases from J, leaving 17 bases between. The CDR3 spans 16 residues.